The clone carrying this TCR beta chain was seen many times. Its target is not known. This specimen comes from a study of regulatory T cells in long-lasting Graves disease. Whole-study findings and limits: There was favoring of TRBV28, TRBJ1-2 and TRBJ2-5 in persistent disease.

The CDR3 runs 17 residues. Between the trimmed V and J ends, which lost 2 bases and 0 bases, there was a span of 11 bases. Per the germline V gene, CDR1 is SGHAT and CDR2 is FQNNGV. Building of the TCR beta libraries involved iRepertoire HTBI primers and Arm-PCR of CDR3 regions. TCRdb reprocessed the multiplex PCR reads with MiXCR, giving one entry per CDR3 protein. The table has 350,000 to 450,000 distinct CDR3 sequences, approximately 25% seen once; the top ten hold roughly a quarter. Time point given: persistent/refractory GD, antithyroid drugs over 5 years with positive TRAb. The TCR library was prepared using RNA isolated from PBMCs. Diagnoses of Graves' disease were made by American Thyroid Association guidelines.

The clonotype was recovered from a woman aged 40 to 49 with Graves disease. Sequences were derived from peripheral blood mononuclear cells (PBMCs), sampled when the disease was refractory, from a patient treated with antithyroid drugs. This sequence joins TRBV11-2 and TRBJ1-6; D is possibly TRBD1 (6 bases). CDR3 in amino acids: CASSLQGTHSYNSPLHF. As DNA, the CDR3 is TGTGCCAGCAGCTTACAGGGGACGCACTCCTATAATTCACCCCTCCACTTT.